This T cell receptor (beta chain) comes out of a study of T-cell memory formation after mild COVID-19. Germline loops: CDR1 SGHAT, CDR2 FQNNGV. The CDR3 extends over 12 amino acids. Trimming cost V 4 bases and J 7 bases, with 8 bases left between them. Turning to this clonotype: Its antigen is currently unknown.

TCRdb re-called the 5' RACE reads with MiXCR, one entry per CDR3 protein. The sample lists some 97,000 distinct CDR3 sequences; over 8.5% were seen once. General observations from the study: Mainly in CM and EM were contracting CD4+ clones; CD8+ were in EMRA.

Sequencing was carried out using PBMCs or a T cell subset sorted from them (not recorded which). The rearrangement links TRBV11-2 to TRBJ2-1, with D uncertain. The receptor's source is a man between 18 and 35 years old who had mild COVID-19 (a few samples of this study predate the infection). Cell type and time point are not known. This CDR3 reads CASSSQPNEQFF. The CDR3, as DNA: TGTGCCAGCAGCTCCCAACCGAATGAGCAGTTCTTC.